The 30 T cell receptor beta chains reported below all come from one sample, sequenced in a study of T cell changes during pregnancy in multiple sclerosis (dated by TCRdb to between 2018 and 2020). Library generation was performed with the immunoSEQ multiplex PCR assay. TCRdb took this table from immuneACCESS and kept in-frame rearrangements with V and J called. Such tables lack part of the clones; where checked against another copy, unresolved V genes explain under half of the gap, and the rest is unexplained. The sample includes under 25,000 clones, with more than 70% observed a single time. Less than 8.5% of the sample comes from the top ten. Source: CD8+ T cells from peripheral blood mononuclear cells, taken before pregnancy. These receptors were collected from a female donor with multiple sclerosis, enrolled in a pregnancy study.

The chain combines TRBV6-5 with TRBJ2-7; D is undetermined. Looked up from germline, CDR1 is MNHEY and CDR2 is SVGAGI. V was pared by 0 bases and J by 3 bases, with 9 bases between. This CDR3 region has 14 residues. DNA for the CDR3: TGTGCCAGCAGTTACTCGAGAGGCGGCTACGAGCAGTACTTC. Amino acid sequence: CASSYSRGGYEQYF.

This clone rates as medium-sized (0.01 to 0.1%). This sequence joins TRBV7-3 and TRBJ2-6; D is uncertain. The CDR3 consists of 17 residues. CDR1 is SGHTA and CDR2 is FQGTGA in the germline V gene. The V gene lost 5 bases and the J gene lost 0 bases, with 14 bases spanning the gap. CDR3 coding DNA: TGTGCCAGCAGCCTCGTCCTTCTCGGCTCTGGGGCCAACGTCCTGACTTTC. Amino acid sequence: CASSLVLLGSGANVLTF.

The V call is TRBV7-9, the J call TRBJ1-2, with D perhaps TRBD1 (5 bases). The CDR3 sequence is 14 residues long. The germline V gene has CDR1 SEHNR and CDR2 FQNEAQ (reference sequence). The V end lost 2 bases, the J end lost 6 bases, and 13 bases lay between the germline ends. DNA for the CDR3: TGTGCCAGCAGCTTACTCGGGACTGCTGATGGCTACACCTTC. Amino acid sequence: CASSLLGTADGYTF.

The chain links TRBV5-4 to TRBJ1-2, with D maybe TRBD1 (5 bases). Germline lookup yields CDR1 SGHNT and CDR2 YYREEE (reference sequence). The V and J ends lost 4 bases and 4 bases respectively, with 20 bases between them. This CDR3 spans 16 amino acids. CDR3 in DNA: TGTGCCAGCAGCCGTCCGGATGTAGGGGAGGGCTATGGCTACACCTTC. This translates into CASSRPDVGEGYGYTF.

J is TRBJ1-5 and V is TRBV27; 9 bases align to TRBD1. Germline CDR1 MNHEY, CDR2 SMNVEV (reference sequence). J lost 0 bases, V lost 5 bases, and 5 bases had no gene match. The CDR3 totals 16 residues. The CDR3 region is CASSKGTGFSNQPQHF. In nucleotides, the CDR3 is TGTGCCAGCAGTAAGGGGACAGGGTTTAGCAATCAGCCCCAGCATTTT.

This chain joins TRBV28 and TRBJ2-7; 7 bases are shared with TRBD1. Germline V CDR1 and CDR2: MDHEN, SYDVKM. The CDR3 is 19 residues long. The trim removed 2 bases at V and 2 bases at J, leaving 18 bases unmatched. For the CDR3, the DNA is TGTGCCAGCAGTTTAGTTATGTCAGGAAACAGGGGACCTACCTACGAGCAGTACTTC. Amino acid sequence: CASSLVMSGNRGPTYEQYF.

This clone was detected once. CDR3 sequence: CASSLVLAGPQSYEQYF. In DNA form, the CDR3 reads TGCGCCAGCAGCTTGGTACTAGCGGGACCTCAATCCTACGAGCAGTACTTC. The chain couples TRBV5-1 to TRBJ2-7, with 10 bases identical to TRBD2. The V gene end was trimmed by 0 bases and the J gene end by 1 base; junction bases not matched to a gene: 7. The germline CDR1 and CDR2 sequences are SGHRS and YFSETQ. The CDR3 length is 17 residues.

The rearrangement links TRBV27 to TRBJ2-1; TRBD2 aligns across 12 bases. Germline values: CDR1 MNHEY, CDR2 SMNVEV (reference sequence). The J segment lost 8 bases and the V segment lost 5 bases, leaving 10 bases of the junction unmatched. The CDR3 has 16 amino acids. The CDR3 nucleotides read TGTGCCAGCAGTATCCTCCTAGCGGGAGGGCCATATGAGCAGTTCTTC. Translating gives CASSILLAGGPYEQFF.

The chain recombines TRBV5-1 with TRBJ1-1, with D uncertain. V lost 1 base and J lost 1, with 8 bases in between. Germline loops: CDR1 SGHRS, CDR2 YFSETQ. The CDR3 totals 14 residues. This CDR3 reads CASSLNRENTEAFF. CDR3 sequence (DNA): TGCGCCAGCAGCTTGAACAGAGAGAACACTGAAGCTTTCTTT.

The chain links TRBV4-1 to TRBJ2-7, with TRBD1 matching 9 bases. This CDR3 has 15 residues. Germline loops: CDR1 MGHRA, CDR2 YSYEKL. The junction had 3 bases not matched to a gene; V was cut back by 0 bases and J by 3 bases. For the CDR3, the DNA is TGCGCCAGCAGCCAAGAAGAGACAGGGGGCTACGAGCAGTACTTC. Encoded protein: CASSQEETGGYEQYF.

The rearrangement joins TRBV27 to TRBJ2-1; 7 nucleotides agree with TRBD2. There are 11 residues in the CDR3. Per germline, CDR1 MNHEY and CDR2 SMNVEV (reference sequence). Germline trimming cut 8 bases from V and 7 bases from J; bases unmatched to any gene: 2. CDR3 bases: TGTGCCAGCGCCGGGGGGAATGAGCAGTTCTTC. It specifies CASAGGNEQFF.

The chain has TRBV6-5 and TRBJ2-5; D ambiguous. There are 10 residues in the CDR3. CDR1 MNHEY and CDR2 SVGAGI come from the germline V gene. Trimming took 4 bases from V and 9 from J, leaving 6 bases between them. CDR3 sequence reads: CASSFAPQYF. The CDR3 region has the DNA TGTGCCAGCAGTTTTGCGCCCCAGTACTTC.

The chain uses TRBV16 and TRBJ2-1; D is unresolved. The CDR3 spans 13 residues. Germline V gene sequence: CDR1 KGHSY, CDR2 FQNENV. V was cut by 0 bases and J by 7 bases, with 7 bases left in between. As DNA, the CDR3 is TGTGCCAGCAGCCAATCTATCGGGAATGAGCAGTTCTTC. Amino acid sequence: CASSQSIGNEQFF.

V is TRBV6-6 and J is TRBJ1-5; tentatively, D is TRBD1 (6 bases). CDR3 length: 16 amino acids. The V and J ends lost 4 bases and 5 bases respectively, with 18 bases between them. Germline CDR1 reads MNHNY; CDR2 reads SVGAGI (reference sequence). For the CDR3, the DNA is TGTGCCAGCAGTTGGGGGGGGCTCGGGTACGATCAGCCCCAGCATTTT. This sequence encodes CASSWGGLGYDQPQHF.

The CDR3 protein is CASSESRGRDTEAFF. The CDR3 DNA follows: TGTGCCAGCAGTGAATCCAGGGGGAGAGACACTGAAGCTTTCTTT. This sequence joins TRBV25-1 and TRBJ1-1; 7 nucleotides line up with TRBD1. V shed 1 base, J shed 3 bases, and the junction held 5 bases outside the gene matches. Germline CDR1 is MGHDK and CDR2 is SYGVNS. This CDR3 has 15 residues.

The chain links TRBV2 to TRBJ1-1; no definite D call. CDR3 length equals 14 residues. Trimming took off 5 bases at V and 1 base at J, with 11 bases between the two ends. Per germline, CDR1 SNHLY and CDR2 FYNNEI. The chain's CDR3 is CASSPGRGNTEAFF. The CDR3, as DNA: TGTGCCAGCAGTCCCGGCCGGGGGAACACTGAAGCTTTCTTT.

This chain links TRBV6-5 with TRBJ2-7; possible D gene TRBD2, 6 bases. Germline assignment: CDR1 MNHEY and CDR2 SVGAGI. The V and J ends lost 5 bases and 0 bases respectively, with 14 bases between them. The CDR3 totals 15 residues. CDR3 sequence reads: CASSAISGSSYEQYF. Here the CDR3 DNA reads TGTGCCAGCAGTGCCATTAGCGGATCCTCCTACGAGCAGTACTTC.

This rearrangement joins TRBV5-6 to TRBJ1-2, with unresolved D. The CDR3 has 14 residues. V was shortened by 0 bases and J by 2 bases, with 8 bases between the two germline ends. Germline assignment: CDR1 SGHDT and CDR2 YYEEEE. CDR3 loop: CASSLGQANYGYTF. Written as DNA, the CDR3 is TGTGCCAGCAGCTTGGGTCAGGCCAACTATGGCTACACCTTC.

CDR3 sequence: CASSLRTSGSHEQYF. DNA for the CDR3: TGCGCCAGCAGCTTGAGGACTAGCGGGAGCCACGAGCAGTACTTC. V usage is TRBV5-1 and J usage is TRBJ2-7; TRBD2 matches at 13 bases. Germline CDR1 is SGHRS and CDR2 is YFSETQ. The CDR3 is made up of 15 amino acids. The V gene end was trimmed by 1 base and the J gene end by 5 bases; junction bases not matched to a gene: 3.

This chain joins TRBV7-9 and TRBJ2-1; 8 positions match TRBD2. Germline trimming cut 3 bases from V and 3 bases from J; bases unmatched to any gene: 7. This CDR3 contains 16 residues. Germline CDR1 and CDR2: SEHNR and FQNEAQ (reference sequence). CDR3: CASSFKAGDLYNEQFF. The DNA for the CDR3 is TGTGCCAGCAGCTTTAAAGCGGGAGACCTCTACAATGAGCAGTTCTTC.

The chain combines TRBV4-1 with TRBJ2-7; a possible D gene is TRBD2 (7 bases). Trimming cost V 0 bases and J 0 bases, with 12 bases left between them. CDR1 is MGHRA, CDR2 YSYEKL, per germline. The CDR3 is 16 residues long. CDR3 nucleotides: TGCGCCAGCAGCCAAGACTGGGGGGGGGCCTCCTACGAGCAGTACTTC. This codes for CASSQDWGGASYEQYF.

This chain connects TRBV6-5 to TRBJ1-2; no reliable D call. Germline V gives CDR1 MNHEY, CDR2 SVGAGI. V was pared by 6 bases and J by 5 bases, with 7 bases between. The CDR3 has 11 residues. CDR3 nucleotide sequence: TGTGCCAGCAGACGGTGGTATGGCTACACCTTC. This gives the protein CASRRWYGYTF.

The chain is built from TRBV4-3 and TRBJ2-1; TRBD2 matches at 8 bases. Germline assignment: CDR1 LGHNA and CDR2 YSLEER. V was clipped by 3 bases and J by 3 bases; unmatched bases: 10. The CDR3 loop spans 17 amino acids. CDR3 sequence reads: CASSQPPGGGGYNEQFF. The DNA of the CDR3 is TGCGCCAGCAGCCAGCCCCCCGGGGGGGGCGGCTACAATGAGCAGTTCTTC.

This clone was observed a single time. The chain has TRBV19 and TRBJ1-1; the D is unclear. The V end lost 0 bases, the J end lost 0 bases, and 17 bases lay between the germline ends. The germline V gene has CDR1 LNHDA and CDR2 SQIVND (reference sequence). The CDR3 has 18 amino acids. In DNA, the CDR3 is TGTGCCAGTAGTATAGACAGTGATGGATCGGGATTGAACACTGAAGCTTTCTTT. It codes for CASSIDSDGSGLNTEAFF.

V and J are TRBV5-4 and TRBJ1-3; 7 nucleotides match TRBD1. This CDR3 has 16 residues. The V segment lost 2 bases and the J segment 0 bases; nucleotides outside the gene matches: 5. The germline V gene encodes CDR1 SGHNT and CDR2 YYREEE (reference sequence). CDR3 residues: CASSFSGGISGNTIYF. The CDR3 nucleotides read TGTGCCAGCAGCTTTTCAGGGGGTATCTCTGGAAACACCATATATTTT.

This clone turned up a few times. The CDR3 region is CASASFLGGGTETQYF. CDR3 DNA: TGTGCCAGCGCCTCTTTCCTGGGCGGGGGGACGGAGACCCAGTACTTC. This chain uses TRBV9 with TRBJ2-5; TRBD2 matches 8 bases. V trimming: 7 bases; J trimming: 5 bases; junction bases outside the gene matches: 16. The germline V gene has CDR1 SGDLS and CDR2 YYNGEE. The CDR3 has 16 residues.

J is TRBJ2-7 and V is TRBV19; TRBD2 matches 7 bases. V gave up 5 bases and J gave up 5 bases; unmatched junction bases: 6. CDR1 is LNHDA, CDR2 SQIVND, per germline (reference sequence). The CDR3 has 13 residues. The CDR3 spells CASSVRGRDEQYF. The CDR3 nucleotides are TGTGCCAGTAGTGTTCGGGGGAGGGACGAGCAGTACTTC.

This chain links TRBV4-1 with TRBJ2-7; 10 nucleotides agree with TRBD2. CDR1 is MGHRA and CDR2 is YSYEKL in the germline V gene. The CDR3 has 14 residues. V shed 2 bases, J shed 3 bases, and the junction held 1 base outside the gene matches. CDR3 region: CASSQTSGNYEQYF. DNA for the CDR3: TGCGCCAGCAGCCAAACTAGCGGGAACTACGAGCAGTACTTC.

V gene TRBV9 combines with J gene TRBJ2-7; 8 bases match TRBD2. The CDR3 has 14 amino acids. V gave up 4 bases and J gave up 3 bases; unmatched junction bases: 6. Germline V lookup: CDR1 SGDLS, CDR2 YYNGEE. Here the CDR3 DNA reads TGTGCCAGCAGCTCCGGGACTAGGGGCTACGAGCAGTACTTC. This gives the protein CASSSGTRGYEQYF.

The J gene is TRBJ2-7, the V gene TRBV11-3, with TRBD2 as a possible D gene (6 bases). Trimming pared 0 bases from V and 1 base from J, leaving 10 bases between. CDR3 length: 15 amino acids. The V gene's germline CDR1 is SGHNT and CDR2 YENEEA. In DNA form, the CDR3 reads TGTGCCAGCAGCTTAGACCCCGGGACTTCCTACGAGCAGTACTTC. As protein: CASSLDPGTSYEQYF.